This TCR beta chain was obtained from a study of control samples from healthy donors and cancer patients. The CDR3 is 18 amino acids. Trimming cost V 3 bases and J 6 bases; bases outside gene matches: 11. The germline V gene encodes CDR1 LNHDA and CDR2 SQIVND (reference sequence). Some clones are missing from TCRdb's copy, which holds only in-frame ones; the method was immunoSEQ multiplex PCR. The data contain 150,000 to 200,000 clones, 94% of them singletons. Sequencing input: blood. This receptor was taken from a woman between 18 and 29 years old in good health. This chain joins TRBV19 and TRBJ2-3; 14 bases are a match to TRBD2. CDR3: CASSIPLGTSGSRDTQYF. Here the CDR3 DNA reads TGTGCCAGTAGTATCCCCCTCGGGACTAGCGGGAGCCGCGATACGCAGTATTTT.